Presented here are 23 T cell receptor beta chains from one specimen sequenced in a study of technical replicates of blood from several donors. Here immunoSEQ multiplex PCR was the method, and the copy in TCRdb shows in-frame clones only, minus some. The table lists some 80,000 clones, approximately 93% of them singletons. The sample consisted of T cells isolated from PBMCs. The receptors here all came from a human donor in good health.

The V call is TRBV5-1, the J call TRBJ2-5; TRBD1 aligns across 7 bases. The J segment lost 2 bases and the V segment lost 0 bases, leaving 1 base of the junction unmatched. The CDR3 consists of 14 residues. From germline, CDR1 is SGHRS and CDR2 YFSETQ. The CDR3 region has the DNA TGCGCCAGCAGCTTGGAGGGACAGCAAGAGACCCAGTACTTC. Protein product: CASSLEGQQETQYF.

The chain recombines TRBV11-3 with TRBJ1-1; 7 bases line up with TRBD1. Losses at the gene ends were 5 bases for V and 5 bases for J; bases not matched to a gene: 8. CDR3 length: 14 amino acids. Germline CDR1 SGHNT, CDR2 YENEEA. The CDR3 sequence is CASSPWDRDTEAFF. The CDR3 DNA sequence: TGTGCCAGCAGCCCTTGGGACAGAGATACTGAAGCTTTCTTT. The entire variable domain, with the rest obtained from reference TRBV11-3 and TRBJ1-1, is as follows: EAGVVQSPRYKIIEKKQPVAFWCNPISGHNTLYWYLQNLGQGPELLIRYENEEAVDDSQLPKDRFSAERLKGVDSTLKIQPAELGDSAVYLCASSPWDRDTEAFFGQGTRLTVV.

This chain connects TRBV28 to TRBJ2-7; the match to TRBD2 covers 7 bases. The CDR3 length is 13 residues. Germline lookup yields CDR1 MDHEN and CDR2 SYDVKM. V shed 6 bases and J 4 bases; nucleotides not matched to a gene: 6. CDR3 sequence: CASSPGLLYEQYF. The CDR3, as DNA: TGTGCCAGCAGCCCGGGACTACTTTACGAGCAGTACTTC.

The chain joins TRBV4-1 to TRBJ2-5, with 8 positions matching TRBD1. Gene TRBJ2-7 matches the end of the DNA better, so the J call may be wrong. From germline, CDR1 is MGHRA and CDR2 YSYEKL. The length of the CDR3 is 14 residues. The CDR3 protein is CASSPSGTGYEQYF. CDR3 nucleotides: TGCGCCAGCAGCCCGTCTGGGACAGGCTACGAGCAGTACTTC.

V is TRBV5-1 and J is TRBJ2-7; D call uncertain. Germline CDR1 is SGHRS and CDR2 is YFSETQ. V was pared by 5 bases and J by 3 bases, with 12 bases between. There are 13 residues in the CDR3. The CDR3 region is CASSPTHSYEQYF. The CDR3 region has the DNA TGCGCCAGCAGTCCCACCCACAGCTACGAGCAGTACTTC. Full variable domain (missing parts from reference TRBV5-1 and TRBJ2-7): KAGVTQTPRYLIKTRGQQVTLSCSPISGHRSVSWYQQTPGQGLQFLFEYFSETQRNKGNFPGRFSGRQFSNSRSEMNVSTLELGDSALYLCASSPTHSYEQYFGPGTRLTVT.

This rearrangement joins TRBV9 to TRBJ1-3, with D possibly matching TRBD1 (6 bases). Germline V gene sequence: CDR1 SGDLS, CDR2 YYNGEE. The CDR3 runs to 16 residues. Trimming stripped 3 bases from V and 5 bases from J, with 18 bases between. The CDR3 sequence is CASSGFSQGYRNTIYF. The CDR3 DNA is TGTGCCAGCAGCGGCTTCTCACAGGGATATAGAAACACCATATATTTT.

The rearrangement links TRBV10-3 to TRBJ2-2; D unclear. With 3 bases removed from V and 7 bases from J, the gap between germline ends came to 3 bases. This CDR3 region has 11 residues. The V gene's germline CDR1 is ENHRY and CDR2 SYGVKD. The CDR3 is CAISDGGELFF. DNA for the CDR3: TGTGCCATCAGTGACGGCGGGGAGCTGTTTTTT.

This clone has just a few counts. The J gene is TRBJ1-5, the V gene TRBV7-2; TRBD1 agrees at 7 bases. Germline-derived CDR1 and CDR2 are SGHTA and FQGNSA. The J segment lost 3 bases and the V segment lost 1 base, leaving 6 bases of the junction unmatched. The CDR3 extends over 16 amino acids. The CDR3 DNA reads TGTGCCAGCAGCTTAGAAGACAGGGCGTACAATCAGCCCCAGCATTTT. It codes for CASSLEDRAYNQPQHF. The full variable domain, its missing parts supplied by reference TRBV7-2 and TRBJ1-5, is GAGVSQSPSNKVTEKGKDVELRCDPISGHTALYWYRQSLGQGLEFLIYFQGNSAPDKSGLPSDRFSAERTGGSVSTLTIQRTQQEDSAVYLCASSLEDRAYNQPQHFGDGTRLSIL.

This chain joins TRBV19 and TRBJ2-5; 11 positions match TRBD2. CDR3 size: 15 residues. J was trimmed by 5 bases and V by 2 bases; bases with no gene match: 4. Germline V gene data show CDR1 as LNHDA and CDR2 as SQIVND (reference sequence). In DNA, the CDR3 is TGTGCCAGTAGTATAACTAGCGGGAGTAGGGAGACCCAGTACTTC. Amino acids: CASSITSGSRETQYF.

The CDR3 DNA sequence: TGCGCCAGCAGCCAAGTGGTAGGGAGCTGGGGAACAGATACGCAGTATTTT. Its protein is CASSQVVGSWGTDTQYF. This chain joins TRBV4-3 and TRBJ2-3; D may be TRBD2 (5 bases). The CDR3 loop spans 17 amino acids. Germline V gives CDR1 LGHNA, CDR2 YSLEER. Deletions cut 1 base from V and 3 bases from J, with 17 bases between.

The chain employs TRBV4-1 and TRBJ2-1, with 9 nucleotides matching TRBD2. V was pared by 6 bases and J by 10 bases, with 16 bases of the junction left unmatched. The germline V gene encodes CDR1 MGHRA and CDR2 YSYEKL. This CDR3 spans 16 amino acids. CDR3 DNA: TGCGCCAGCAGTCGGGCCTGGACTAGCGTAGAACCCGAGCAGTTCTTC. As protein: CASSRAWTSVEPEQFF.

The V gene is TRBV27, the J gene TRBJ2-7, with 10 bases matching TRBD2. The junction had 2 bases not matched to a gene; V was cut back by 6 bases and J by 0 bases. This CDR3 has 14 amino acids. Germline assignment: CDR1 MNHEY and CDR2 SMNVEV (reference sequence). CDR3 DNA: TGTGCCAGCAGAGCTAGCGGGAGCTCCTACGAGCAGTACTTC. Residues: CASRASGSSYEQYF.

The chain links TRBV27 to TRBJ2-1; 10 bases map to TRBD1. The CDR3 contains 12 residues. V lost 8 bases, J lost 8 bases, and 3 bases stayed unmatched. Germline V gene lookup returns CDR1 MNHEY and CDR2 SMNVEV (reference sequence). The CDR3 DNA follows: TGTGCCAGCTGGGACAGGGGAGATGAGCAGTTCTTC. Protein product: CASWDRGDEQFF.

As regards this clone: The conserved final phenylalanine or tryptophan is absent from the CDR3, which likely points to a read error. It is unclear where the CDR3 begins or ends on the DNA, so no DNA is shown, and the CDR3 is as TCRdb lists it. The V gene is TRBV21-1, the J gene TRBJ2-7; TRBD2, the D gene given by the table, was not confirmed from the DNA. TRBV21-1 is designated a pseudogene. The CDR3 extends over 12 residues, inclusive of both ends. The chain's CDR3 is CASSNLAGPGVK.

V is TRBV19 and J is TRBJ1-1; 7 bases align to TRBD1. CDR3 length: 15 amino acids. Germline V gives CDR1 LNHDA, CDR2 SQIVND (reference sequence). J was trimmed by 6 bases and V by 5 bases; bases with no gene match: 12. In DNA form, the CDR3 reads TGTGCCAGTAGTCCCGGACAGGTGGGGAAAGCTGAAGCTTTCTTT. It yields the protein CASSPGQVGKAEAFF.

The CDR3 DNA sequence: TGCGCCAGCAGCTACTGGACAGGGGGCGACTATGGCTACACCTTC. Its protein is CASSYWTGGDYGYTF. J is TRBJ1-2 and V is TRBV5-1, with 11 bases matching TRBD1. The CDR3 loop spans 15 amino acids. Germline values: CDR1 SGHRS, CDR2 YFSETQ. Losses at the gene ends were 3 bases for V and 3 bases for J; bases not matched to a gene: 4.

The gene calls are TRBV7-9 and TRBJ1-2; D is undetermined. Germline CDR1 and CDR2: SEHNR and FQNEAQ (reference sequence). V lost 4 bases and J 6 bases, leaving 21 bases between the germline ends. The CDR3 loop spans 16 amino acids. In nucleotides, the CDR3 is TGTGCCAGCAGCTCCCTGAACGGAAGGGAGGTCCATGGCTACACCTTC. It translates to CASSSLNGREVHGYTF. Looking up the rest from reference TRBV7-9 and TRBJ1-2 gives the full variable domain: DTGVSQNPRHKITKRGQNVTFRCDPISEHNRLYWYRQTLGQGPEFLTYFQNEAQLEKSRLLSDRFSAERPKGSFSTLEIQRTEQGDSAMYLCASSSLNGREVHGYTFGSGTRLTVV.

The chain joins TRBV5-4 to TRBJ2-7; 8 nucleotides align to TRBD2. This CDR3 comprises 13 residues. V gave up 7 bases and J gave up 0 bases; unmatched junction bases: 3. Germline V gene data show CDR1 as SGHNT and CDR2 as YYREEE (reference sequence). CDR3: CASSTSASYEQYF. CDR3 coding DNA: TGTGCCAGCTCGACTAGCGCCTCCTACGAGCAGTACTTC.

This clone is a singleton in its sample. The chain combines TRBV27 with TRBJ2-1, with 10 bases fitting TRBD2. The CDR3 is 13 amino acids. Trimming removed 4 bases from V and 13 bases from J; junction bases left unmatched: 7. CDR1 is MNHEY, CDR2 SMNVEV, per germline (reference sequence). The CDR3 DNA is TGTGCCAGCAGTTCGATAGCGGGAGGAGAACAGTTCTTC. Protein product: CASSSIAGGEQFF.

This chain connects TRBV2 to TRBJ1-3; the D is unclear. The CDR3 totals 14 residues. The germline V and J ends were trimmed by 3 bases and 0 bases, with 6 bases remaining between them. Germline lookup yields CDR1 SNHLY and CDR2 FYNNEI. The CDR3 nucleotides read TGTGCCAGCAGTGAGGCAGGCTCTGGAAACACCATATATTTT. It translates to CASSEAGSGNTIYF.

The V and J genes are TRBV4-1 and TRBJ2-1; D unresolved. The length of the CDR3 is 16 residues. Germline values: CDR1 MGHRA, CDR2 YSYEKL. V dropped 0 bases and J dropped 3 bases, with 12 bases sitting between them. The CDR3: CASSQDPSAYYNEQFF. DNA for the CDR3: TGCGCCAGCAGCCAAGACCCCAGCGCCTACTACAATGAGCAGTTCTTC.

The chain combines TRBV6-5 with TRBJ1-1, with D perhaps matching TRBD1 (6 bases). The length of the CDR3 is 14 residues. Trimming left V 6 bases short and J 5 bases short, with 16 bases between. Germline CDR1 MNHEY, CDR2 SVGAGI. The CDR3 region is CASRIQKQGTEAFF. CDR3 DNA sequence: TGTGCCAGCAGAATACAAAAACAGGGAACTGAAGCTTTCTTT.

The J gene is TRBJ2-7, the V gene TRBV25-1, with D perhaps matching TRBD2 (7 bases). V was shortened by 4 bases and J by 7 bases, with 20 bases between the two germline ends. Per the germline V gene, CDR1 is MGHDK and CDR2 is SYGVNS. The length of the CDR3 is 15 residues. In nucleotides, the CDR3 is TGTGCCAGCAGTGCGCCCGGGACCGGGGGGCATGAGCAGTACTTC. This translates into CASSAPGTGGHEQYF.